The TCR beta chain described here comes from a study of blood T cells in healthy people across ages (dated by TCRdb to the mid-2010s). Study-wide context: In model experiments, template switching captured about one uniquely barcoded TCR beta cDNA molecule for every two T cells. To track age-related changes in TCR beta repertoire diversity, the study relied on deep sequencing normalized with unique cDNA molecular identifiers. Four age groups were formed from the donors: young (average 16 years), middle-aged (roughly 38), aged (62) and long-lived (82). To avoid experimental bias, donors of different ages were randomly spread across the sequencing lanes. Using the same blood draw, the study looked at two additional independent replicas of 1 million unique cDNA reads for two donors, one aged 18 to 30 and the other aged 80 or older.

Points the paper makes about the study in general: There was a strong correlation between observed TCR beta diversity and the percentage of naive T cells measured by flow cytometry. Because profiling used bulk unsorted PBMCs, naive and antigen-experienced compartments could not be compared conclusively. The CMV infection status of donors was not known, potentially confounding age-related changes in expanded clonotypes. Compared with the aged group, more naive CD4+ T cells, fewer expanded clones and increased TCR diversity were shown by the long-lived group, suggesting age selection. Estimates of total diversity based on one million sequenced T cells were regarded as lower bounds and as underestimates. Observed TCR beta diversity per million T cells fell roughly linearly with age, and a significant reduction was already apparent by age approximately 40.

The roughly 39 donors, aged about 6 to 95 years, were systemically healthy Caucasian individuals from Russia. Each donor gave approximately 9.3 milliliters of peripheral blood, collected into EDTA-treated Vacutainer tubes. Ficoll-Paque density-gradient centrifugation was used to isolate PBMCs, with at least 6.5 million per sample. Trizol reagent was used to extract total RNA from PBMCs, with at least 5.5 micrograms per sample. The percentages of naive CD45RAhigh/CD27high T cells were determined by flow cytometry on a PBMC aliquot from every donor. Libraries were made using 5' RACE. Sequencing took place on an Illumina HiSeq 2500. A second PCR of roughly 7 to 12 cycles was run with a J-beta primer mix and a sample-barcoded 5' primer. A unique molecular identifier was introduced onto each TCR beta cDNA molecule by a template-switch 5' adaptor carrying 12 random nucleotides. Each sample yielded at least 2.5 million CDR3-containing paired-end reads. First-strand cDNA synthesis was performed from all RNA using the Mint cDNA synthesis kit, with priming by a TRBC-specific oligonucleotide. Following uracil-DNA glycosylase treatment, all cDNA underwent a first 18-cycle PCR with the universal primers M1SS and BC2_uni_R. Concerning the study's data processing: Normalization of each sample was performed by random selection of 1 million high-quality reads, each carrying a distinct molecular identifier. Instead of being binned into consensus sequences, reads with shared molecular identifiers were discarded. MiTCR, run with a Q25 quality threshold and the strictest error-elimination algorithm, handled CDR3 identification, clonotype clustering and error correction. A nonparametric unseen species model using Euler transformation provided a lower-bound estimate of total TCR beta diversity. TCRdb applied fastp at Q25 and MiXCR to the public reads, then kept only in-frame beta chains. Rows are unified per CDR3 protein, each entry keeping the most common DNA and genes. These V and J calls originate from TCRdb's pipeline instead of the authors' own analysis. For this sample there are about 900,000 distinct CDR3 sequences; under 50% appear just once. The ten largest clonotypes hold roughly 13% of the sample.

This clonotype was seen many times. Its antigen target is currently unknown. Nothing much larger sits one base from this clone, and base qualities are not available. V was cut back by 1 base and J by 2 bases, leaving a gap of 6 bases between them. Based on the germline V gene, the CDR1 and CDR2 sequences are SGHRS and YFSETQ. From its cysteine to its phenylalanine, the CDR3 spans 13 amino acids. Solely the CDR3 DNA is kept, with 39 bases framed from the first base. The sequence was obtained from a man aged 25 to 40 in good health. Sequencing was performed on blood. The receptor chain draws on TRBV5-1 and TRBJ1-2; the D gene is not confidently resolved. The DNA reads as follows: TGCGCCAGCAGCTTGTCCACAAACTATGGCTACACCTTC. This translates into CASSLSTNYGYTF.